Shown below are 17 T cell receptor beta chains from a single sample sequenced in a study of neurological immune-mediated disorders. TCRdb independently ran MiXCR on the 5' RACE reads; one entry per CDR3 protein. The sample has tens of thousands of distinct CDR3 sequences, about a sixth seen once; the top ten hold 15%. Sequenced input: PBMCs. The receptors originated from a woman aged 40 to 50 in good health.

In this sample, this clonotype turned up many times. The V and J genes are TRBV12-3 or TRBV12-4 and TRBJ2-4, with D perhaps assigned TRBD1 or TRBD2 (7 bases each). This CDR3 is 13 amino acids long. V was pared by 5 bases and J by 7 bases, with 12 bases between. CDR3 sequence: CASSPGGGNIQYF. The DNA of the CDR3 is TGTGCCAGCAGTCCAGGGGGGGGGAACATTCAGTACTTC.

This clonotype was seen ten or more times. The rearrangement links TRBV20-1 to TRBJ1-2, with D maybe TRBD1 (5 bases). V lost 6 bases and J 7 bases, leaving 21 bases between the germline ends. Germline V gene sequence: CDR1 DFQATT, CDR2 SNEGSKA (reference sequence). The CDR3 is made up of 14 amino acids. The chain's CDR3 is CSARKPGSGPGYTF. The DNA for the CDR3 is TGCAGTGCCCGGAAACCGGGTTCGGGGCCTGGCTACACCTTC.

This clonotype was recorded many times. This CDR3 reads CASSELAGGDNEQFF. DNA of the CDR3: TGTGCCAGCAGCGAACTAGCGGGGGGTGACAATGAGCAGTTCTTC. The gene calls are TRBV4-2 and TRBJ2-1; 12 bases line up with TRBD2. The germline V gene encodes CDR1 LGHNA and CDR2 YNFKEQ. Trimming removed 5 bases from V and 5 bases from J; junction bases left unmatched: 4. The CDR3 loop spans 15 amino acids.

V gene TRBV7-8 combines with J gene TRBJ2-7; 10 bases agree with TRBD1. The germline CDR1 and CDR2 sequences are SGHVS and FQNEAQ. This CDR3 is 14 amino acids long. J gave up 6 bases and V 3 bases, and 5 bases lay outside the gene matches. This chain's CDR3 is CASSFGTGVGEQYV. CDR3 DNA sequence: TGTGCCAGCAGCTTCGGGACAGGGGTCGGCGAGCAGTACGTC.

This chain joins TRBV2 and TRBJ2-1; no reliable D call. The CDR3 spans 13 residues. V was pared by 7 bases and J by 3 bases, with 10 bases between. Germline assignment: CDR1 SNHLY and CDR2 FYNNEI. CDR3 residues: CASIPGFYNEQFF. Written as DNA, the CDR3 is TGTGCCAGCATCCCCGGGTTCTACAATGAGCAGTTCTTC.

This clonotype was detected many times. The chain uses TRBV5-1 and TRBJ2-7; 8 bases are a match to TRBD2. The CDR3 contains 16 residues. CDR1 and CDR2 (germline): SGHRS, YFSETQ. Trimming took 4 bases from V and 2 from J; bases not matched to a gene: 11. As DNA, the CDR3 is TGCGCCAGCAGCCCGCTTAGCGGGGCCTTTGCCTACGAGCAGTACTTC. Translated, it gives CASSPLSGAFAYEQYF.

This clonotype was picked up many times. The chain has TRBV6-6 and TRBJ1-4, with TRBD1 as a possible D gene (5 bases). Germline CDR1 reads MNHNY; CDR2 reads SVGAGI (reference sequence). There are 15 residues in the CDR3. Trimming took off 6 bases at V and 3 bases at J, with 14 bases between the two ends. CDR3 residues: CASSRSGVANEKLFF. The CDR3 DNA sequence: TGTGCCAGCAGCCGATCGGGGGTAGCTAATGAAAAACTGTTTTTT.

The J gene is TRBJ2-1, the V gene TRBV6-1; 12 bases agree with TRBD2. Germline V CDR1 and CDR2: MNHNS, SASEGT. Losses at the gene ends were 0 bases for V and 12 bases for J; bases not matched to a gene: 9. The CDR3 contains 16 residues. Written as DNA, the CDR3 is TGTGCCAGCAGTGAAGCAACTAGCGGGGGGAGGTTACGGCAGTTCTTC. Its translation is CASSEATSGGRLRQFF.

The table lists this clonotype with many counts. The chain combines TRBV7-2 with TRBJ1-1; 8 nucleotides line up with TRBD1. Trimming took 4 bases from V and 7 from J; bases not matched to a gene: 5. The germline gives CDR1 SGHTA, CDR2 FQGNSA. This CDR3 has 13 amino acids. DNA for the CDR3: TGTGCCAGCAGCTCCCAACAGGGGGGTGAAGCTTTCTTT. Translating gives CASSSQQGGEAFF.

In this sample, this clonotype turned up many times. The chain links TRBV15 to TRBJ1-2; TRBD1 aligns across 8 bases. The CDR3 runs to 14 residues. The ends lost 7 bases at V and 6 bases at J; junction bases unmatched: 10. Germline values: CDR1 LNHNV, CDR2 YYDKDF (reference sequence). CDR3 coding DNA: TGTGCCACCACCCGACAGGGGAATTTACATGGCTACACCTTC. Encoded protein: CATTRQGNLHGYTF. Full variable domain (outside the CDR3, taken from reference TRBV15 and TRBJ1-2): DAMVIQNPRYQVTQFGKPVTLSCSQTLNHNVMYWYQQKSSQAPKLLFHYYDKDFNNEADTPDNFQSRRPNTSFCFLDIRSPGLGDTAMYLCATTRQGNLHGYTFGSGTRLTVV.

This clonotype has a count of ten or more. This chain uses TRBV5-1 with TRBJ1-2; D ambiguous. This CDR3 comprises 14 residues. V was shortened by 0 bases and J by 4 bases, with 10 bases between the two germline ends. CDR1 and CDR2 (germline): SGHRS, YFSETQ. CDR3 nucleotides: TGCGCCAGCAGCTTGGATGGCACCACCTATGGCTACACCTTC. This encodes CASSLDGTTYGYTF.

This clonotype has ten or more counts. This chain connects TRBV5-1 to TRBJ2-2; D not certain. CDR1 and CDR2 from the germline V gene are SGHRS and YFSETQ. The germline V and J ends were trimmed by 0 bases and 6 bases, with 12 bases remaining between them. The CDR3 contains 15 residues. In DNA, the CDR3 is TGCGCCAGCAGCTTGGGGGCCTCGGGCGCCGGGGAGCTGTTTTTT. This sequence encodes CASSLGASGAGELFF.

This clonotype was detected ten times or more. The rearrangement links TRBV7-2 to TRBJ2-1; TRBD2 agrees at 7 bases. Looked up from germline, CDR1 is SGHTA and CDR2 is FQGNSA. This CDR3 is 15 amino acids long. The V segment lost 1 base and the J segment 4 bases; nucleotides outside the gene matches: 4. This CDR3 is CASSLGGGRYNEQFF. CDR3 bases: TGTGCCAGCAGCTTAGGCGGGGGACGATACAATGAGCAGTTCTTC.

Many counts were recorded for this clonotype. This chain joins TRBV29-1 and TRBJ2-5; D is uncertain. Germline CDR1 SQVTM, CDR2 ANQGSEA. The CDR3 covers 13 residues. V shed 4 bases and J shed 2 bases, with 11 bases lying between them. The DNA for the CDR3 is TGCAGCGTTGGTATGCGTCAGCAAGAGACCCAGTACTTC. It is translated as CSVGMRQQETQYF.

This clonotype has only a few counts. V and J are TRBV15 and TRBJ2-1; 7 nucleotides match TRBD2. J gave up 12 bases and V 0 bases, and 8 bases lay outside the gene matches. Germline assignment: CDR1 LNHNV and CDR2 YYDKDF (reference sequence). CDR3 length: 14 amino acids. CDR3 loop: CATSRDLPWEGQFF. CDR3 nucleotide sequence: TGTGCCACCAGCAGAGATCTGCCTTGGGAGGGGCAGTTCTTC. Together with reference TRBV15 and TRBJ2-1, the CDR3 gives the full variable domain: DAMVIQNPRYQVTQFGKPVTLSCSQTLNHNVMYWYQQKSSQAPKLLFHYYDKDFNNEADTPDNFQSRRPNTSFCFLDIRSPGLGDTAMYLCATSRDLPWEGQFFGPGTRLTVL.

This clonotype was counted many times. The chain links TRBV3-1 to TRBJ2-7; D is undetermined. The germline V gene encodes CDR1 LGHDT and CDR2 YNNKEL (reference sequence). The length of the CDR3 is 16 residues. The V gene lost 2 bases and the J gene lost 6 bases, with 20 bases spanning the gap. This CDR3 reads CASSQRFRRASGEQYF. DNA for the CDR3: TGTGCCAGCAGCCAACGGTTCCGACGGGCATCCGGCGAGCAGTACTTC.

This clonotype was detected many times. The chain uses TRBV10-3 and TRBJ2-7, with 12 bases identical to TRBD1. The germline gives CDR1 ENHRY, CDR2 SYGVKD. This CDR3 comprises 17 residues. V trimming: 6 bases; J trimming: 3 bases; junction bases outside the gene matches: 12. The CDR3 region has the DNA TGTGCCATCAGCTCCGGGACAGGGGGCGACCGAGGCTACGAGCAGTACTTC. Encoded protein: CAISSGTGGDRGYEQYF.